The TCR beta chain under discussion was sequenced for a study of blood T cell repertoires in COVID-19 (dated by TCRdb to the early 2020s). Some background on the complete study: Samples covering the acute and convalescent phases of COVID-19 were provided by collaborators in the United States, Italy and Spain. The prospective study material was composed of cDNA or gDNA derived from T cells, B-cell-depleted T cells, or PBMCs. Where HLA class I and class II types were available, the types were taken from metadata supplied by the sample provider, not from assay-based typing. Deeply sampled blood TCRbeta repertoires from subjects exposed to, actively infected with, or recovered from COVID-19 were included in the dataset. The repertoires were released in a freely available public database meant as a resource for research on the immune response to SARS-CoV-2. The sample metadata nearly always contained a de-identified subject ID, COVID-19 status, age in years and sex. Samples were obtained from the ongoing ImmuneRACE study (first 160 participants) and from over 1,000 subjects provided by 6 global collaborators.

Participants in the prospective study were aged roughly 18 to 100 years, lived in 24 United States geographic areas, and enrolled through a virtual design. In the prospective study, participants were assigned to cohorts based on the clinical history participants reported in a screening survey and a study questionnaire. A participant counted as exposed if, within 2 weeks of entering the study, that participant had been in contact with someone who had a PCR-confirmed or clinician-diagnosed COVID-19 case. In the prospective study, whole blood, serum and a nasopharyngeal or oropharyngeal swab were collected from each participant by mobile phlebotomists. Participants in the prospective study had the option to provide additional blood draws and questionnaires over an approximately two-month period. Prospective study blood samples were shipped either frozen or at room temperature before DNA extraction.

The germline V gene (reference sequence) supplies CDR1 GTSNPN and CDR2 SVGIG. V lost 4 bases and J lost 3 bases, and the count of bases not matched to a germline gene is 4. The CDR3 runs 14 amino acids, cysteine and phenylalanine included. The sequence is cut down to CDR3 DNA, 42 bases in frame from base 1. Overall results and qualifications from the work: The amount of clinical and demographic metadata varied by source and participant and was provided uncurated.

The immunoSEQ Assay, a bias-controlled multiplex PCR, was used to amplify TCRbeta CDR3 regions from genomic DNA. The authors' pipeline ran thus. Within the assay, amplification of reference gene primers was used to estimate how many nucleated cells each sample contained. To quantify the absolute abundance of each unique TCRbeta CDR3 rearrangement, sequence reads were collapsed and filtered. For each sample, productive Simpson clonality was calculated as the square root of Simpson's diversity index over productive rearrangements. The clones in this table, taken by TCRdb from immuneACCESS, are in-frame only. Not every clone is retained; where verified, under half of the shortfall comes from an unresolved V gene, and the cause of the rest is unknown. V, J and clone size reflect that table, while D and trimming were determined from the DNA. Here the sample has fewer than 350,000 clones; 85% occur a single time. The leading ten clones occupy 1.9% of the sample.

Points on this clone: Its antigen is currently not known. No per-base quality is available; no much larger clone lies one base away.

The TCR originated in a woman younger than 45 who had been exposed to COVID-19. The sequence links TRBV30 to TRBJ2-2, with 8 junctional bases fitting TRBD2. Sequencing input: PBMCs or T cells enriched from blood (not recorded which). The bases read TGTGCCTGGACTAGCGGGTTATACACCGGGGAGCTGTTTTTT. Translated, this is CAWTSGLYTGELFF.